The clone carrying this TCR beta chain was detected only a few times. Its target is not known. This CDR3 is built from 13 residues. The germline V gene encodes CDR1 GTSNPN and CDR2 SVGIG (reference sequence). V shed 1 base and J shed 4 bases, with 8 bases lying between them. This sample stems from a study of response to subunit inactivated influenza vaccine. Study-wide points: The authors suggested that few new T cells are recruited per seasonal influenza vaccination.

Each CDR3 protein gets one entry after TCRdb re-called the RT-PCR reads with MiXCR. The data contain about 240,000 distinct CDR3 sequences, 9% to 15% of them seen just once; the ten biggest clones take up about 7.8%. This chain links TRBV30 with TRBJ2-1; the D is unclear. The clonotype comes from a man aged 45 to 65 who received an inactivated influenza vaccine. Sequenced material: non-naive T cells sorted from PBMCs, taken approximately 15 days before vaccination. CDR3 in DNA: TGTGCCTGGAGTGGACTGGCATACAATGAGCAGTTCTTC. It is translated as CAWSGLAYNEQFF.